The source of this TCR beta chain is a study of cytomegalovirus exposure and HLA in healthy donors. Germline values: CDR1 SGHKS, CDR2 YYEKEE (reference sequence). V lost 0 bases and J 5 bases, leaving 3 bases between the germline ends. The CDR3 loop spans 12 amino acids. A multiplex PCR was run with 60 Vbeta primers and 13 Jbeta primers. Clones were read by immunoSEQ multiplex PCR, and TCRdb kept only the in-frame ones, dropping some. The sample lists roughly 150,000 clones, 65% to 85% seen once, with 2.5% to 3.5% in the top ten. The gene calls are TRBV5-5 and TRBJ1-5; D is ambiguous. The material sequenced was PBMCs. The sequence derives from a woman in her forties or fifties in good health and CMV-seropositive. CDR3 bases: TGTGCCAGCAGCTTGGGAGATCAGCCCCAGCATTTT. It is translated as CASSLGDQPQHF. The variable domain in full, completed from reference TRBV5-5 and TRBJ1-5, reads DAGVTQSPTHLIKTRGQQVTLRCSPISGHKSVSWYQQVLGQGPQFIFQYYEKEERGRGNFPDRFSARQFPNYSSELNVNALLLGDSALYLCASSLGDQPQHFGDGTRLSIL.